This TCR beta chain came from a study of blood T cell repertoires in COVID-19. At the level of the study: The United States, Italy and Spain supplied acute and convalescent COVID-19 samples. The cDNA or gDNA used as material had been derived from T cells, B-cell-depleted T cells, or PBMCs.

Original data processing: Nucleated cell counts were estimated from reference gene primer amplification. Clones were read by immunoSEQ multiplex PCR, and TCRdb kept only the in-frame ones, dropping some. D and trimming come from the DNA, and the V and J calls and clone size come from that table. The sample includes roughly 250,000 clones, 70% to 85% of them seen just once. The V and J ends lost 4 bases and 2 bases, in that order; junction bases with no gene match: 4. The germline gives CDR1 SGHRS, CDR2 YFSETQ. CDR3 length equals 14 residues. Sequenced input: peripheral blood. The chain is built from TRBV5-1 and TRBJ2-5, with 8 bases lining up with TRBD2. The receptor was derived from a woman at least 80 years old with active or convalescent COVID-19. CDR3 amino acids: CASSQAGAQETQYF. CDR3 sequence (DNA): TGCGCCAGCAGCCAAGCGGGGGCACAAGAGACCCAGTACTTC.